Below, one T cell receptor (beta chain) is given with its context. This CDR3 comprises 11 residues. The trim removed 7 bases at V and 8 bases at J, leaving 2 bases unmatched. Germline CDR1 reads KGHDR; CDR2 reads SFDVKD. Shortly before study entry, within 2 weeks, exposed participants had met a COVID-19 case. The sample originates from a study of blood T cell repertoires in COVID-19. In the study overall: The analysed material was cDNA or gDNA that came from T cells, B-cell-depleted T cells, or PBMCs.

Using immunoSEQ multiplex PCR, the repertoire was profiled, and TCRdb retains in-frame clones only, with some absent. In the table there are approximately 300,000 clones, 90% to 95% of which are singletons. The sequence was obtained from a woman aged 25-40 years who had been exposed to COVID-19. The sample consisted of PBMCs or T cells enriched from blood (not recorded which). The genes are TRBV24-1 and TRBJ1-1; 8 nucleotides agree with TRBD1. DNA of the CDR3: TGTGCCACCAGATCAGGGGGCGAAGCTTTCTTT. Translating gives CATRSGGEAFF.